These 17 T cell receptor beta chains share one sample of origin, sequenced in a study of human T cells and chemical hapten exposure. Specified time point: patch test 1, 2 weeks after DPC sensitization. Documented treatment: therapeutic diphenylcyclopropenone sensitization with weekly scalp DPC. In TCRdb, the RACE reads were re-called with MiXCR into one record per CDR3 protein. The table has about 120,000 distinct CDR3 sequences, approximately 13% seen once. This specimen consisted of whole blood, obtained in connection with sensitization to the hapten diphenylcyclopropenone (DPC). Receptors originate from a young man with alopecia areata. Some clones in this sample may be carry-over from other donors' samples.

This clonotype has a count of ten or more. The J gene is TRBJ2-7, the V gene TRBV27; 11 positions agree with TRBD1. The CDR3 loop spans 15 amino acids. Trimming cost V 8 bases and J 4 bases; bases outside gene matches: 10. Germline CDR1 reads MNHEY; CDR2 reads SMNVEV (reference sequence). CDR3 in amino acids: CASGIGQGAVYEQYF. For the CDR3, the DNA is TGTGCCAGCGGCATAGGACAGGGGGCGGTGTACGAGCAGTACTTC.

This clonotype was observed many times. The CDR3 reads CASSRDRDYTEAFF. CDR3 sequence (DNA): TGTGCCAGCTCCCGGGACAGGGACTACACTGAAGCTTTCTTT. The chain uses TRBV4-2 and TRBJ1-1; 9 bases map to TRBD1. This CDR3 spans 14 amino acids. CDR1 LGHNA and CDR2 YNFKEQ come from the germline V gene. Trimming cost V 8 bases and J 3 bases; bases outside gene matches: 7.

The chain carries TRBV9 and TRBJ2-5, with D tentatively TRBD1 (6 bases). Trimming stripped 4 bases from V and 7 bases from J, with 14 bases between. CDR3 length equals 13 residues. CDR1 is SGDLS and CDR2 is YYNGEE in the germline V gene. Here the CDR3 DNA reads TGTGCCAGCAGCCCAAGACAGGTTGCGACCCAGTACTTC. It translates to CASSPRQVATQYF.

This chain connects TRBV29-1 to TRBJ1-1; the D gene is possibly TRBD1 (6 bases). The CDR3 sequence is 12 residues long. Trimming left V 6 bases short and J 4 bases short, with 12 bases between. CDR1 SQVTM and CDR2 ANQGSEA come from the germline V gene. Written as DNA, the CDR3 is TGCAGCGTCGGGACAATGGCCACTGAAGCTTTCTTT. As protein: CSVGTMATEAFF. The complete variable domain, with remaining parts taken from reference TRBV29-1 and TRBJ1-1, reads SAVISQKPSRDICQRGTSLTIQCQVDSQVTMMFWYRQQPGQSLTLIATANQGSEATYESGFVIDKFPISRPNLTFSTLTVSNMSPEDSSIYLCSVGTMATEAFFGQGTRLTVV.

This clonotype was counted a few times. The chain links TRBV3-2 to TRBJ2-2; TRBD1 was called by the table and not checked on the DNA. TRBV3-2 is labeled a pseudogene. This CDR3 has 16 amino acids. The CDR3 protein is CASSQEGHPYTGELFF. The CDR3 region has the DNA TGTGCCAGCAGCCAAGAGGGACATCCTTACACCGGGGAGCTGTTTTTT.

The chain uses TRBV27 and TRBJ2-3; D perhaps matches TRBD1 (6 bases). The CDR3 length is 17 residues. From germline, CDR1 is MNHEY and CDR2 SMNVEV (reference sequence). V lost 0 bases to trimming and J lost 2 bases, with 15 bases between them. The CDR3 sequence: CASSLSKRGTLTDTQYF. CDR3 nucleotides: TGTGCCAGCAGTTTATCGAAGAGGGGGACCCTCACAGATACGCAGTATTTT.

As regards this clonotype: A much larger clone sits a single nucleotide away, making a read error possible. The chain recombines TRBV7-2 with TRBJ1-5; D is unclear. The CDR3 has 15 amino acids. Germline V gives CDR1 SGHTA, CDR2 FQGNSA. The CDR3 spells CVSSLVGGSNQPQHF. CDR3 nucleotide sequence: TGTGTCAGCAGCTTAGTGGGCGGAAGCAATCAGCCCCAGCATTTT.

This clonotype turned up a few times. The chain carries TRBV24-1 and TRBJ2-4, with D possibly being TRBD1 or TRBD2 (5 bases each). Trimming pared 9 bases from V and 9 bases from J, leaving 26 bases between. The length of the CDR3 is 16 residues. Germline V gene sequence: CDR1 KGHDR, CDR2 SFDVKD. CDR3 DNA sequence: TGTGCCACCGATCAGTACGGCAGATTAATTGGGGGCATTCAGTACTTC. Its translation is CATDQYGRLIGGIQYF.

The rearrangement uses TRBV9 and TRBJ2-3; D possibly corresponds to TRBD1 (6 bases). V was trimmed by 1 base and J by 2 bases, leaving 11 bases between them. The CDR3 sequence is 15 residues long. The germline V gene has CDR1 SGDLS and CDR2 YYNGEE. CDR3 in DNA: TGTGCCAGCAGCGTATCCGGACAGAACACAGATACGCAGTATTTT. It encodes CASSVSGQNTDTQYF.

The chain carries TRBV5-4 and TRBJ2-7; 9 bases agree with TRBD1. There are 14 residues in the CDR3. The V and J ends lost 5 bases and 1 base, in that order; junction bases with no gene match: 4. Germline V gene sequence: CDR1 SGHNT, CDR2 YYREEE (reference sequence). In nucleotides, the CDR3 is TGTGCCAGCAGGAGCGGGACAGGGTCCTACGAGCAGTACTTC. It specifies CASRSGTGSYEQYF.

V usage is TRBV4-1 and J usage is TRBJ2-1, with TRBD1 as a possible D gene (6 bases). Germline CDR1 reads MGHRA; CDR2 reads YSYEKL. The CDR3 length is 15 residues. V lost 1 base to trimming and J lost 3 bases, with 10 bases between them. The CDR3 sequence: CASSQGGRHYNEQFF. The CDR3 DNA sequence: TGCGCCAGCAGCCAAGGGGGGCGGCACTACAATGAGCAGTTCTTC.

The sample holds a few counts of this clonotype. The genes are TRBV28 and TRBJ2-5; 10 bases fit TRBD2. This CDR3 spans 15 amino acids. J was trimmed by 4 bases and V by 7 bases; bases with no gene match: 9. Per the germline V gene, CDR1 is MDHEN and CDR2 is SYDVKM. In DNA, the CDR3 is TGTGCCAGCACCGCTTCGAGCGGGGGGGGAGAGACCCAGTACTTC. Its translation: CASTASSGGGETQYF.

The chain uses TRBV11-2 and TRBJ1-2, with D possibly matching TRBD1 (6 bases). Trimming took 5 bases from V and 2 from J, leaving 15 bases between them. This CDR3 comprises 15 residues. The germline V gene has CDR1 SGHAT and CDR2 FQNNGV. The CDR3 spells CASSPGVGGNYGYTF. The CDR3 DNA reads TGTGCCAGCAGCCCAGGGGTAGGCGGCAACTATGGCTACACCTTC. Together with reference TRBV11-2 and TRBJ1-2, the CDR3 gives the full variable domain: EAGVAQSPRYKIIEKRQSVAFWCNPISGHATLYWYQQILGQGPKLLIQFQNNGVVDDSQLPKDRFSAERLKGVDSTLKIQPAKLEDSAVYLCASSPGVGGNYGYTFGSGTRLTVV.

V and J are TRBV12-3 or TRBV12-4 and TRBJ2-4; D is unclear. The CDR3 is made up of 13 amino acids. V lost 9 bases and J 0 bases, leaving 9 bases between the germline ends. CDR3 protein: CASLHPAKNIQYF. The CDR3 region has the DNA TGTGCCAGTCTCCATCCAGCCAAAAACATTCAGTACTTC.

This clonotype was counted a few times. The CDR3 is CASSLGVKAYSNQPQHF. As DNA, the CDR3 is TGTGCCAGCAGCTTAGGGGTAAAGGCATATAGCAATCAGCCCCAGCATTTT. The V call is TRBV7-9, the J call TRBJ1-5; no reliable D call. The CDR3 is made up of 17 amino acids. V lost 1 base, J lost 0 bases, and 13 bases lay in between. The V gene's germline CDR1 is SEHNR and CDR2 FQNEAQ (reference sequence).

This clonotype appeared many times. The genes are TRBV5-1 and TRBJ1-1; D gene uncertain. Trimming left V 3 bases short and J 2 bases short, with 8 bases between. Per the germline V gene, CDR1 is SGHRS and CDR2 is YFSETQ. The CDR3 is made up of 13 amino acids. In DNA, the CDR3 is TGCGCCAGCAGCTCCGACACAAACACTGAAGCTTTCTTT. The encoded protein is CASSSDTNTEAFF.

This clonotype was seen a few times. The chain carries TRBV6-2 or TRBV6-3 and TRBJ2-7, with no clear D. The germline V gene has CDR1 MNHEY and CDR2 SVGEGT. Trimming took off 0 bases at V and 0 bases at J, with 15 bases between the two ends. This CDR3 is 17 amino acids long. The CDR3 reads CASSYSYLEGFSYEQYF. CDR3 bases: TGTGCCAGCAGTTACTCGTATTTAGAAGGGTTCTCCTACGAGCAGTACTTC.